One and the same sample provided the 15 T cell receptor beta chains below, sequenced in a study of blood T cell repertoires in COVID-19. TCRdb's copy holds only in-frame clones and misses some; the assay was immunoSEQ multiplex PCR. The sample yields a few hundred thousand clones, about nine tenths seen once. Source material: PBMCs or T cells enriched from blood (not recorded which). The receptor set was obtained from a woman aged 60-75 years who had recovered from COVID-19.

This clone has only a few counts. V and J are TRBV4-1 and TRBJ1-5, with a tentative D call TRBD1 (6 bases). Germline V gene lookup returns CDR1 MGHRA and CDR2 YSYEKL. This CDR3 has 17 residues. V gave up 0 bases and J gave up 7 bases, with 19 bases separating them. The CDR3: CASSQDGGTVTGQPQHF. As DNA, the CDR3 is TGCGCCAGCAGCCAAGATGGGGGAACAGTTACAGGGCAGCCCCAGCATTTT.

The V call is TRBV11-2, the J call TRBJ2-7, with TRBD2 matching over 12 bases. The CDR3 length is 14 residues. The germline V gene has CDR1 SGHAT and CDR2 FQNNGV. V was pared by 5 bases and J by 3 bases, with 2 bases of the junction left unmatched. Here the CDR3 DNA reads TGTGCCAGCAGCCCACTAGCGGGGGGCTACGAGCAGTACTTC. Translated, it gives CASSPLAGGYEQYF.

J is TRBJ2-3 and V is TRBV21-1; TRBD2, as called in the table, went unchecked against the DNA. TRBV21-1 has pseudogene status. The CDR3 totals 18 residues. The CDR3 sequence is CASSKWGGRTLSTDTQYF. The CDR3 nucleotides are TGTGCCAGCAGCAAGTGGGGGGGGCGAACCCTAAGCACAGATACGCAGTATTTT.

This clone was detected a few times. This rearrangement joins TRBV10-3 to TRBJ1-5; D remains unclear. The CDR3 has 13 residues. The V gene lost 7 bases and the J gene lost 0 bases, with 7 bases spanning the gap. The germline V gene has CDR1 ENHRY and CDR2 SYGVKD. CDR3 protein: CAINSYSNQPQHF. The CDR3 nucleotides are TGTGCCATCAACAGCTATAGCAATCAGCCCCAGCATTTT.

The chain carries TRBV19 and TRBJ1-3, with a tentative D call TRBD1 (6 bases). Trimming removed 5 bases from V and 4 bases from J, with 15 bases in between. Germline lookup yields CDR1 LNHDA and CDR2 SQIVND (reference sequence). This CDR3 contains 15 residues. The CDR3 nucleotides are TGTGCCAGTAGTGCCGGACAGCCGGGAGGAAACACCATATATTTT. Amino acids: CASSAGQPGGNTIYF.

The chain has TRBV7-9 and TRBJ2-1, with 7 bases that match TRBD1. The V gene end was trimmed by 0 bases and the J gene end by 10 bases; junction bases not matched to a gene: 9. Germline loops: CDR1 SEHNR, CDR2 FQNEAQ (reference sequence). CDR3 length: 15 residues. CDR3 loop: CASSLAVTGLREQFF. The CDR3 nucleotides are TGTGCCAGCAGCTTAGCAGTGACAGGGTTAAGGGAGCAGTTCTTC.

About this clone itself: The junction differs from germline at one of its ends, possibly a read error. This chain connects TRBV18 to TRBJ2-5; TRBD1 might be the D (5 bases). CDR1 and CDR2 from the germline V gene are KGHSH and LQKENI. CDR3 length equals 12 residues. In DNA, the CDR3 is TGTGCCAGCTCCGACAGCCAAGGGACCCAGTACTTC. Its translation is CASSDSQGTQYF.

The genes are TRBV19 and TRBJ1-3; unclear D gene. V shed 3 bases and J shed 3 bases, with 12 bases lying between them. The CDR3 length is 15 residues. The germline gives CDR1 LNHDA, CDR2 SQIVND (reference sequence). CDR3: CASSISPIGGNTIYF. Here the CDR3 DNA reads TGTGCCAGTAGTATCTCCCCGATCGGTGGAAACACCATATATTTT.

This sequence joins TRBV4-1 and TRBJ2-5; TRBD2 matches 9 bases. This CDR3 region has 17 residues. Per germline, CDR1 MGHRA and CDR2 YSYEKL. The junction had 13 bases not matched to a gene; V was cut back by 3 bases and J by 5 bases. This chain's CDR3 is CASSQGSGRGGSETQYF. The CDR3 DNA sequence: TGCGCCAGCAGCCAGGGTAGTGGGCGGGGGGGCTCTGAGACCCAGTACTTC.

The chain couples TRBV5-1 to TRBJ2-3, with TRBD2 identical over 10 bases. V lost 2 bases and J lost 3; bases outside the gene matches: 3. Germline V gene lookup returns CDR1 SGHRS and CDR2 YFSETQ. This CDR3 spans 15 amino acids. The CDR3 coding sequence is TGCGCCAGCAGCTTCTTACTAGCGGGGACAGATACGCAGTATTTT. This sequence encodes CASSFLLAGTDTQYF.

V gene TRBV10-1 combines with J gene TRBJ2-2; D is uncertain. V gave up 0 bases and J gave up 3 bases, with 5 bases separating them. This CDR3 contains 14 residues. From germline, CDR1 is WNHNN and CDR2 SYGVQD (reference sequence). CDR3 protein: CASSESADTGELFF. The CDR3 bases are TGCGCCAGCAGTGAGTCCGCAGACACCGGGGAGCTGTTTTTT.

This chain uses TRBV6-1 with TRBJ1-2; maybe TRBD1 (6 bases). Trimming took 2 bases from V and 8 from J, leaving 18 bases between them. The CDR3 is made up of 15 amino acids. Germline CDR1 and CDR2: MNHNS and SASEGT. As DNA, the CDR3 is TGTGCCAGCAGTGAAAGGACGTATGATGGGGGCGGCTACACCTTC. It is translated as CASSERTYDGGGYTF.

The chain has TRBV4-1 and TRBJ1-4, with D maybe TRBD1 (5 bases). The germline V and J ends were trimmed by 3 bases and 7 bases, with 15 bases remaining between them. This CDR3 comprises 15 residues. In germline, CDR1 is MGHRA, CDR2 YSYEKL. The DNA of the CDR3 is TGCGCCAGCAGCCATACCGGGACTGGAAGTGAAAAACTGTTTTTT. Amino acids: CASSHTGTGSEKLFF.

The chain joins TRBV4-1 to TRBJ2-5; no definite D call. Deletions cut 0 bases from V and 1 base from J, with 9 bases between. CDR3 length: 15 residues. Germline V gene lookup returns CDR1 MGHRA and CDR2 YSYEKL. The CDR3 loop is CASSQDRGPQETQYF. In DNA, the CDR3 is TGCGCCAGCAGCCAAGATCGAGGCCCCCAAGAGACCCAGTACTTC.

The V and J genes are TRBV3-1 (or the pseudogene TRBV3-2) and TRBJ2-1; D gene unclear. Per the germline V gene, CDR1 is LGHDT and CDR2 is YNNKEL (reference sequence). This CDR3 spans 15 amino acids. Trimming took off 4 bases at V and 3 bases at J, with 13 bases between the two ends. The DNA for the CDR3 is TGTGCCAGCAGCCCTACTCCGACTGGCTACAATGAGCAGTTCTTC. Protein: CASSPTPTGYNEQFF.